The T cell receptor (beta chain) under discussion was sequenced for a study of response to subunit inactivated influenza vaccine. TCRdb reprocessed the RT-PCR reads with MiXCR, giving one entry per CDR3 protein. This table has about 540,000 distinct CDR3 sequences, roughly a quarter appearing once. This clonotype was counted a few times. This CDR3 is 17 amino acids long. From germline, CDR1 is SGHRS and CDR2 YFSETQ. The V segment lost 0 bases and the J segment 1 base; nucleotides outside the gene matches: 6. In addition, the sample was reused for a study of T cells expressing NK-cell markers. That source adds: 5'RACE template switching with UMIs generated TCR beta cDNA.

The sequence was obtained from a man aged 45-65 years who received an inactivated influenza vaccine. The material was CD4+ T cells sorted from PBMCs, obtained 11 to 12 days after vaccination. The rearrangement joins TRBV5-1 to TRBJ2-1; 8 bases match TRBD2. Here the CDR3 reads CASSLEGGRPSYNEQFF. In nucleotides, the CDR3 is TGCGCCAGCAGCTTGGAAGGCGGGAGGCCTTCCTACAATGAGCAGTTCTTC.